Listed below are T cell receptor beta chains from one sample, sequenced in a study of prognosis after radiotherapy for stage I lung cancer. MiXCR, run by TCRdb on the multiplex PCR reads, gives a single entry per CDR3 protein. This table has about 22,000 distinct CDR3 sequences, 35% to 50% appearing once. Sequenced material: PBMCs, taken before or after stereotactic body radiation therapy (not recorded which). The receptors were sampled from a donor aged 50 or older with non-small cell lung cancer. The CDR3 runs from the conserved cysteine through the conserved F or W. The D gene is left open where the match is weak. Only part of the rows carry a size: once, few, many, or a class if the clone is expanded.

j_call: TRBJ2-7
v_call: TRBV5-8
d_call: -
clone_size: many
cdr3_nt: TGTGCCAGCAGCTTGAACGGCTACGAGCAGTACTTC
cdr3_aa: CASSLNGYEQYF

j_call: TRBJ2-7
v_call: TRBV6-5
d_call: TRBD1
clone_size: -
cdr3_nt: TGTGCCAGCAGTTCATCCGGGACAGGGGCTCCCGAGCAGTACTTC
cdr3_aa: CASSSSGTGAPEQYF

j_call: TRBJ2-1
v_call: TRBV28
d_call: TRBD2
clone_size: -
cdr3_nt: TGTGCTATCATTCGACTAGCGGGAGGGGAGCAGTTCTTC
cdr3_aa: CAIIRLAGGEQFF

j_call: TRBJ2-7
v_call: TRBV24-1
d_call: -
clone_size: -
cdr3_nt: TGTGCCACCAGTGATTCATACGAGCAGTACTTC
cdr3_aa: CATSDSYEQYF

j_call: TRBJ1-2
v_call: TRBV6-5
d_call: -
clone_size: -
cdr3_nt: TGTGCCAGCAGTTCCACTCCGAGATTCCCCTTTGGCGGCTACACCTTC
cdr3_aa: CASSSTPRFPFGGYTF

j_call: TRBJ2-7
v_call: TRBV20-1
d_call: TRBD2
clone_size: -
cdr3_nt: TGCAGTGCTAGAGATAGAACTCCGGGAGGGGACTACGAGCAGTACTTC
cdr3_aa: CSARDRTPGGDYEQYF

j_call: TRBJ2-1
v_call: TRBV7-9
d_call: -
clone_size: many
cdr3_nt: TGTGCCACCCGGTCGGGGGGCTGGGAGCAGTTCTTC
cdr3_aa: CATRSGGWEQFF

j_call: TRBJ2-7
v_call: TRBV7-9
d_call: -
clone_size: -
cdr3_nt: TGTGCCAGCAGCCTCACAGGAGGGGACAACGAGAAGTACTTC
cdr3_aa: CASSLTGGDNEKYF

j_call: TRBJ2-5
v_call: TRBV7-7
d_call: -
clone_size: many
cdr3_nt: TGTGCTAGCAGCTCCGGGACTTCCCAAGAGACCCAGTACTTC
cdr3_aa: CASSSGTSQETQYF

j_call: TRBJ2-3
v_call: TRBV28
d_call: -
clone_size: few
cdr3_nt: TGTGCCAGCCGAAGGGCAGGACAGATAACGCAGTATTTT
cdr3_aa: CASRRAGQITQYF

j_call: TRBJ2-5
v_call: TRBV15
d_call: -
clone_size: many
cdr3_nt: TGTGCCACCAGCACCGGGACATGGCAAGAGACCCAGTACTTC
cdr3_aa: CATSTGTWQETQYF